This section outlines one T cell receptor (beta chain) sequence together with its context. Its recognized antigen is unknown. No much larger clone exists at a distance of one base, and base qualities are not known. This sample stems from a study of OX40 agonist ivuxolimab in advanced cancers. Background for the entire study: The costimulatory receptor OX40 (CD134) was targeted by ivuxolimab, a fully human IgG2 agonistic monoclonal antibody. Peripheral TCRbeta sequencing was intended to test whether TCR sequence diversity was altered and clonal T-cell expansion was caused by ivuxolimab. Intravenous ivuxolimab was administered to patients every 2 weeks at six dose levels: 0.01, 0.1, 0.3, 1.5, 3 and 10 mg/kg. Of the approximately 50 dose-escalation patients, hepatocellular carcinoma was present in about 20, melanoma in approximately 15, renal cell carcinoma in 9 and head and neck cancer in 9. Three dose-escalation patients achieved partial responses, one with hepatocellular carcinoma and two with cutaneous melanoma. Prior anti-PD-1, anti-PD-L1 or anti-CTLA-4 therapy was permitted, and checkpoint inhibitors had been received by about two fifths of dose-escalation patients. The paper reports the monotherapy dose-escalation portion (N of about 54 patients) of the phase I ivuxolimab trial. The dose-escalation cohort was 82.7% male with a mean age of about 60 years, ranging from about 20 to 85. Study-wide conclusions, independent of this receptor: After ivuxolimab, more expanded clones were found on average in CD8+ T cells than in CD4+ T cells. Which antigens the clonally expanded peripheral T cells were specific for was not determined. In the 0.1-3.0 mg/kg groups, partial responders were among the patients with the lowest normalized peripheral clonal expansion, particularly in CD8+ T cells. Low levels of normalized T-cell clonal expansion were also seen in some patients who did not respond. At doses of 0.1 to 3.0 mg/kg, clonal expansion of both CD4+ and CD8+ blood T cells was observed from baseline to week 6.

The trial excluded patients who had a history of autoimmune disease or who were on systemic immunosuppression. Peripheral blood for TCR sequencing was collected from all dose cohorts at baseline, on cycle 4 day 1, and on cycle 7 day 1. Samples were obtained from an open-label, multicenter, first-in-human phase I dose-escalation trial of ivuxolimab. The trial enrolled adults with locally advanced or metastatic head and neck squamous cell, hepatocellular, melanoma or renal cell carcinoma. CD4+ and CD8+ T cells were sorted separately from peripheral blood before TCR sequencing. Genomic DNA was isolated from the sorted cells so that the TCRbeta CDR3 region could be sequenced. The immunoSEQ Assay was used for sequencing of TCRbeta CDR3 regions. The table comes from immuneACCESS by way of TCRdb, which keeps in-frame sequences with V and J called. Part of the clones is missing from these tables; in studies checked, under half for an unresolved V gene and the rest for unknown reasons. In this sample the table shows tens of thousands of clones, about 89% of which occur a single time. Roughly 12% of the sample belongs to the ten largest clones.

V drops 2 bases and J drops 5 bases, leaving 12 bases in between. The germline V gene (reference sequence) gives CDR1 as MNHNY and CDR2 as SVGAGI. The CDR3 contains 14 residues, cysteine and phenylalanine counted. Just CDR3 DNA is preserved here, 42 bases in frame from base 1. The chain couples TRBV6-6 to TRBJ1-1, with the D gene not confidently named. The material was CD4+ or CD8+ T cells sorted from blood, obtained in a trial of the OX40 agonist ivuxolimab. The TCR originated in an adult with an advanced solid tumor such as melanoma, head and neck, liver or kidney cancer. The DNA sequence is TGTGCCAGCAGTTACGAGGCAGTTTTGACTGAAGCTTTCTTT. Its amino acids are CASSYEAVLTEAFF.